The present entry profiles one T cell receptor (beta chain) with its context. For the second PCR, which ran for roughly 6 to 12 cycles, a sample-barcoded 5' primer and a J-beta primer mix were used. In TCRdb, the 5' RACE reads were re-called with MiXCR into one record per CDR3 protein. The table lists fewer than 2,000,000 distinct CDR3 sequences, about two fifths of them singletons. This entry belongs to a study of blood T cells in healthy people across ages. Source material: blood. This sequence originates from a human donor in good health.

The CDR3 DNA reads TGCAGCGTGTCCCGGGACAGATATAACTATGGCTACACCTTC. Translated, it gives CSVSRDRYNYGYTF. This chain connects TRBV29-1 to TRBJ1-2; the match to TRBD1 covers 7 bases. V was clipped by 6 bases and J by 1 base; unmatched bases: 8. This CDR3 comprises 14 residues. Germline lookup yields CDR1 SQVTM and CDR2 ANQGSEA.